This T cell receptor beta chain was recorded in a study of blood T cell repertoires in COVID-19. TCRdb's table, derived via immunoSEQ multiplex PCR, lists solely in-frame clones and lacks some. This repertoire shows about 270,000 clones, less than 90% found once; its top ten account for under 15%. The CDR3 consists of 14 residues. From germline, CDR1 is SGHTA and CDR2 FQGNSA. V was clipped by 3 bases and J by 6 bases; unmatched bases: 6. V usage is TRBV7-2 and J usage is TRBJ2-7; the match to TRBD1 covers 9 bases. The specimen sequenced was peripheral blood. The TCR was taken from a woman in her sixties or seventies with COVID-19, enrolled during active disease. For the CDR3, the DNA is TGTGCCAGCAGCTTCGGGGGACAGGGCCTCGAGCAGTACTTC. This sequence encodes CASSFGGQGLEQYF.